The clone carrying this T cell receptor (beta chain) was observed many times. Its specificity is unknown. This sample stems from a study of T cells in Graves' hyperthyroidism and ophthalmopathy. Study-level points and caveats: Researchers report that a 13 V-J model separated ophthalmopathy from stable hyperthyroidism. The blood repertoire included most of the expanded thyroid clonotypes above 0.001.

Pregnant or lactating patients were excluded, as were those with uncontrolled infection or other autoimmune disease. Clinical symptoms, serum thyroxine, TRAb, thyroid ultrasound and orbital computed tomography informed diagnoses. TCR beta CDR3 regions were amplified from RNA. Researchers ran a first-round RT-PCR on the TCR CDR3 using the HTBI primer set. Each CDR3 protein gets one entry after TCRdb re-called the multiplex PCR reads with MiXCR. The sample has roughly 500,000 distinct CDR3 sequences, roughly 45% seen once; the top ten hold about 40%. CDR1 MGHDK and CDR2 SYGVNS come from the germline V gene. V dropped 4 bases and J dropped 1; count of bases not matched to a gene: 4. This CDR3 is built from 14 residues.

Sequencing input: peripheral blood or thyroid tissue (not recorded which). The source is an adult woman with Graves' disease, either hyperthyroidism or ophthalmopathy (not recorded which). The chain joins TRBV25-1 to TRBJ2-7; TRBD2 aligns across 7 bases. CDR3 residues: CASSVPGGSYEQYF. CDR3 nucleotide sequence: TGTGCCAGCAGTGTCCCCGGGGGGTCCTACGAGCAGTACTTC.